A selection of T cell receptor beta chains follows, all from one sample in a study of T cells in Graves' hyperthyroidism and ophthalmopathy. Via MiXCR, TCRdb re-called the multiplex PCR reads, giving one row per CDR3 protein. The table records approximately 700,000 distinct CDR3 sequences, less than 45% of them present only once. Source material: peripheral blood or thyroid tissue (not recorded which). These receptors were taken from an adult man with Graves' disease, either hyperthyroidism or ophthalmopathy (not recorded which). CDR3s include the opening cysteine and the closing phenylalanine or tryptophan. The order of the fields is clone size, V gene, J gene, D gene, CDR3 DNA, CDR3 protein. D genes are given only for firm matches. Size tells how often a clone was seen (once, few, many) or the class of an expanded clone, and some rows leave it out.

clone_size: many; v_call: TRBV15; j_call: TRBJ2-7; d_call: TRBD2; cdr3_nt: TGTGCCACCAGCAGAGAACTGGGCGGGAGCTACGAGCAGTACTTC; cdr3_aa: CATSRELGGSYEQYF
clone_size: many; v_call: TRBV7-2; j_call: TRBJ1-2; d_call: TRBD1; cdr3_nt: TGTGCCAGCAGCCAGGACAGGGGGCATGGCTACACCTTC; cdr3_aa: CASSQDRGHGYTF
clone_size: few; v_call: TRBV6-5; j_call: TRBJ1-6; d_call: NA; cdr3_nt: TGTGCCAGCAGGCTGAGGAGGGGTATTGGCTCACCCCTCCACTTT; cdr3_aa: CASRLRRGIGSPLHF
clone_size: many; v_call: TRBV20-1; j_call: TRBJ1-1; d_call: TRBD1; cdr3_nt: TGCAGTGCTAGAGAGGGACAGGTAAACACTGAAGCTTTCTTT; cdr3_aa: CSAREGQVNTEAFF
clone_size: NA; v_call: TRBV6-5; j_call: TRBJ2-7; d_call: NA; cdr3_nt: TGTGCCAGCAGTTACGCCGGGGCAGGGGCCGAGCAGTACTTC; cdr3_aa: CASSYAGAGAEQYF
clone_size: NA; v_call: TRBV24-1; j_call: TRBJ2-3; d_call: TRBD1; cdr3_nt: TGTGCCACATGGACAGGTACAGATACGCAGTATTTT; cdr3_aa: CATWTGTDTQYF
clone_size: NA; v_call: TRBV7-2; j_call: TRBJ1-5; d_call: NA; cdr3_nt: TGTGCCAGCAGCAAAGACAGCTATAGCAATCAGCCCCAGCATTTT; cdr3_aa: CASSKDSYSNQPQHF
clone_size: NA; v_call: TRBV2; j_call: TRBJ1-2; d_call: TRBD1; cdr3_nt: TGTGCCAGCAGTCCTCTACAGGGGTCCTCGGTGCGTGGCTACACCTTC; cdr3_aa: CASSPLQGSSVRGYTF
clone_size: NA; v_call: TRBV6-1; j_call: TRBJ1-2; d_call: NA; cdr3_nt: TGTGCCAGCAGTGATCCGCGGTTGGAGACGAGCTATGGCTACACCTTC; cdr3_aa: CASSDPRLETSYGYTF
clone_size: few; v_call: TRBV2; j_call: TRBJ2-5; d_call: TRBD2; cdr3_nt: TGTGCCAGCAGCCCGCGGCGGACTAGCGGGGCTGAGACCCAGTACTTC; cdr3_aa: CASSPRRTSGAETQYF
clone_size: NA; v_call: TRBV10-3; j_call: TRBJ1-5; d_call: NA; cdr3_nt: TGTGCCATCGGCGAGTATAGCAATCAGCCCCAGCATTTT; cdr3_aa: CAIGEYSNQPQHF
clone_size: NA; v_call: TRBV6-6; j_call: TRBJ2-2; d_call: TRBD2; cdr3_nt: TGTGCCAGCAGATTGACTAGCGGGAGACACGGGGAGCTGTTTTTT; cdr3_aa: CASRLTSGRHGELFF
clone_size: many; v_call: TRBV29-1; j_call: TRBJ1-1; d_call: NA; cdr3_nt: TGCAGCGTTCGGGGACCAAGGTTCCAGAGGAGAGCTTTCTTT; cdr3_aa: CSVRGPRFQRRAFF
clone_size: NA; v_call: TRBV6-1; j_call: TRBJ2-2; d_call: TRBD2; cdr3_nt: TGTGCCAGCAGTGAAGGGGCGGGGGGTCTTACCGGGGAGCTGTTTTTT; cdr3_aa: CASSEGAGGLTGELFF
clone_size: many; v_call: TRBV25-1; j_call: TRBJ1-5; d_call: NA; cdr3_nt: TGTGCCAGCAGTGAATGGGCCGATAATCAGCCCCAGCATTTT; cdr3_aa: CASSEWADNQPQHF
clone_size: many; v_call: TRBV2; j_call: TRBJ1-5; d_call: NA; cdr3_nt: TGTGCCAGCAGCTTATATGGTAATCAGCCCCAGCATTTT; cdr3_aa: CASSLYGNQPQHF
clone_size: NA; v_call: TRBV7-9; j_call: TRBJ1-1; d_call: NA; cdr3_nt: TGTGCCAGCAGCCAAGGGGGTCGCCCTGAAGCTTTCTTT; cdr3_aa: CASSQGGRPEAFF
clone_size: NA; v_call: TRBV29-1; j_call: TRBJ2-5; d_call: TRBD2; cdr3_nt: TGCAGCGTTGCGGCTAGCGGGAGTGAGACCCAGTACTTC; cdr3_aa: CSVAASGSETQYF
clone_size: many; v_call: TRBV19; j_call: TRBJ1-2; d_call: NA; cdr3_nt: TGTGCCAGCAGGAATGGGGGCGCGGACGGCTACACCTTC; cdr3_aa: CASRNGGADGYTF
clone_size: NA; v_call: TRBV7-9; j_call: TRBJ1-5; d_call: NA; cdr3_nt: TGTGCCAGCAGCTTAGTGGGGGGGCTGGTTCAGCCCCAGCATTTT; cdr3_aa: CASSLVGGLVQPQHF
clone_size: NA; v_call: TRBV5-1; j_call: TRBJ1-2; d_call: NA; cdr3_nt: TGCGCCAGCAGCTTGGCCGTACAGGGCTATGGCTACACCTTC; cdr3_aa: CASSLAVQGYGYTF
clone_size: NA; v_call: TRBV7-2; j_call: TRBJ2-5; d_call: TRBD1; cdr3_nt: TGTGCCAGCAGCCCGGGACAGGGGGCGCCTGAAGAGACCCGGTACTTC; cdr3_aa: CASSPGQGAPEETRYF
clone_size: NA; v_call: TRBV19; j_call: TRBJ1-2; d_call: NA; cdr3_nt: TGTGCCCGGGACGAGTTCTATGGCTACACCTTC; cdr3_aa: CARDEFYGYTF
clone_size: NA; v_call: TRBV12-3/TRBV12-4; j_call: TRBJ1-2; d_call: NA; cdr3_nt: TGTGCCAGCTCACCAGAACAGGGAGAGGGCTACACCTTC; cdr3_aa: CASSPEQGEGYTF
clone_size: few; v_call: TRBV9; j_call: TRBJ1-2; d_call: NA; cdr3_nt: TGTGCCAGCAGCGTAGATGAGGGTAACTATGGCTACACCTTC; cdr3_aa: CASSVDEGNYGYTF
clone_size: NA; v_call: TRBV19; j_call: TRBJ1-6; d_call: NA; cdr3_nt: TGTGCCACCGGGCGCCTAAATTCACCCCTCCACTTT; cdr3_aa: CATGRLNSPLHF
clone_size: NA; v_call: TRBV6-1; j_call: TRBJ2-5; d_call: TRBD1; cdr3_nt: TGTGCCAGCCGGGACAGGAGGGAGACCCAGTACTTC; cdr3_aa: CASRDRRETQYF
clone_size: few; v_call: TRBV7-8; j_call: TRBJ1-1; d_call: NA; cdr3_nt: TGTGCCAGCAGCCAGGGGATGGGGGCTAGGACTGAAGCTTTCTTT; cdr3_aa: CASSQGMGARTEAFF
clone_size: NA; v_call: TRBV6-5; j_call: TRBJ1-4; d_call: NA; cdr3_nt: TGTGCCAGCAGTTATGCCTATCGGTCGGAAAAACTGTTTTTT; cdr3_aa: CASSYAYRSEKLFF
clone_size: NA; v_call: TRBV7-2; j_call: TRBJ2-7; d_call: NA; cdr3_nt: TGTGCCAGCAGCCAAGCCCTTGAACGGGGCGAGCAGTACTTC; cdr3_aa: CASSQALERGEQYF
clone_size: many; v_call: TRBV5-1; j_call: TRBJ2-2; d_call: NA; cdr3_nt: TGCGCCAGCAGCTTGGGCGGGACGAACACCGGGGAGCTGTTTTTT; cdr3_aa: CASSLGGTNTGELFF
clone_size: many; v_call: TRBV15; j_call: TRBJ2-5; d_call: NA; cdr3_nt: TGTGCCACCAGCAGAGATCGTGGGTACCAAGAGACCCAGTACTTC; cdr3_aa: CATSRDRGYQETQYF
clone_size: few; v_call: TRBV10-3; j_call: TRBJ1-3; d_call: NA; cdr3_nt: TGTGCCATCAGTGATACGGGGGCTGGAAACACCATATATTTT; cdr3_aa: CAISDTGAGNTIYF